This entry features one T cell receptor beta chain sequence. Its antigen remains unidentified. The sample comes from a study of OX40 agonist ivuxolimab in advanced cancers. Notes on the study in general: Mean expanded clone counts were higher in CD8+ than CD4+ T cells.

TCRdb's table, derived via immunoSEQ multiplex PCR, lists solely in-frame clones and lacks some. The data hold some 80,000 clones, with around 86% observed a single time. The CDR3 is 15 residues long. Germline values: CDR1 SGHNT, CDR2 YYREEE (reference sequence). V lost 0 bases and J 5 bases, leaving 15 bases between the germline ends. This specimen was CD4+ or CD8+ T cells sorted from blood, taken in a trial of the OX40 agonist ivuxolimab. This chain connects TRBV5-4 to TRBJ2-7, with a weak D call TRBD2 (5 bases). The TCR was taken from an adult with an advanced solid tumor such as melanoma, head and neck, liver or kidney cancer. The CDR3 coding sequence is TGTGCCAGCAGCTTGGACCCGGGAAGGGCCCACGAGCAGTACTTC. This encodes CASSLDPGRAHEQYF.